Listed below are T cell receptor beta chains from one sample, sequenced in a study of early T cells in non-severe SARS-CoV-2 infection. TCRdb re-derived calls from the 5' RACE reads in MiXCR, one entry per CDR3 protein. The sample shows 90,000 to 120,000 distinct CDR3 sequences, 8.5% to 14% of them seen only once. Source material: whole blood. The receptors stem from an adult who was a healthcare worker with PCR-confirmed SARS-CoV-2 infection or an uninfected control (not recorded which). CDR3s include the opening cysteine and the closing phenylalanine or tryptophan. A D gene is named only where the DNA matches it firmly. For some rows the clone size is stated as once, few or many, or as a class when expanded; others skip it.

clone_size | d_call | j_call | v_call | cdr3_aa | cdr3_nt
few | TRBD1 | TRBJ2-1 | TRBV2 | CASSRTGGNNEQFF | TGTGCCAGCAGTAGGACAGGGGGGAACAATGAGCAGTTCTTC
. | . | TRBJ2-3 | TRBV6-5 | CASSYARLGTDTQYF | TGTGCCAGCAGTTACGCCCGGCTGGGCACAGATACGCAGTATTTT
. | TRBD2 | TRBJ2-1 | TRBV7-2 | CASRLTSGSLREQFF | TGTGCCAGCAGGCTGACTAGCGGGAGCCTCAGGGAGCAGTTCTTC
. | . | TRBJ2-3 | TRBV4-2 | CASSQDSGTDTLYF | TGTGCCAGCAGCCAAGATTCGGGAACAGATACGCTGTATTTT
few | . | TRBJ2-7 | TRBV28 | CASRPEDGRYEQYF | TGTGCCAGCAGACCAGAGGACGGCCGCTACGAGCAGTACTTC
many | TRBD1 | TRBJ1-5 | TRBV12-3/TRBV12-4 | CASNSQGHNQPQHF | TGTGCCAGCAATTCACAGGGGCACAATCAGCCCCAGCATTTT
many | . | TRBJ1-5 | TRBV4-3 | CASSQDTLNSNQPQHF | TGCGCCAGCAGCCAAGATACGCTGAATAGCAATCAGCCCCAGCATTTT
many | . | TRBJ1-2 | TRBV28 | CASSQPARSLYGYTF | TGTGCCAGCAGTCAACCAGCCCGGAGCCTCTATGGCTACACCTTC
. | TRBD2 | TRBJ2-1 | TRBV5-6 | CASSPPRGGGIYNEQFF | TGTGCCAGCAGCCCCCCGAGGGGCGGGGGAATCTACAATGAGCAGTTCTTC
few | . | TRBJ2-1 | TRBV14 | CASSQGLGSLEQFF | TGTGCCAGCAGCCAAGGCCTAGGCAGCCTTGAGCAGTTCTTC
many | . | TRBJ2-2 | TRBV7-6 | CASTNSYKTKNTGELFF | TGTGCCAGCACCAACAGCTACAAGACTAAGAACACCGGGGAGCTGTTTTTT
many | . | TRBJ1-5 | TRBV7-9 | CASSPLGSQPQHF | TGTGCCAGCAGCCCGCTGGGTAGCCAGCCCCAGCATTTT
few | TRBD1 | TRBJ1-1 | TRBV12-3/TRBV12-4 | CASKKTGDTEAFF | TGTGCCAGCAAAAAAACAGGGGACACTGAAGCTTTCTTT
. | . | TRBJ1-6 | TRBV20-1 | CSARVPDVLALHF | TGCAGTGCTAGAGTTCCGGACGTGCTGGCCCTCCACTTT
many | TRBD2 | TRBJ2-7 | TRBV7-8 | CASSPLAASYEQYF | TGTGCCAGCAGCCCCCTAGCGGCCTCCTACGAGCAGTACTTC
. | TRBD2 | TRBJ2-1 | TRBV10-2 | CATRKGLAANNEQFF | TGCGCCACCCGAAAGGGACTAGCGGCAAACAATGAGCAGTTCTTC
few | . | TRBJ1-1 | TRBV5-1 | CASSLGGRGTEAFF | TGCGCCAGCAGCTTGGGAGGGCGGGGCACTGAAGCTTTCTTT
many | TRBD1 | TRBJ1-4 | TRBV7-6 | CASSPTGPNEKLFF | TGTGCCAGCAGCCCGACAGGGCCGAATGAAAAACTGTTTTTT
few | TRBD1 | TRBJ2-4 | TRBV5-1 | CASSLFRGQRLAKNIQYF | TGCGCCAGCAGCTTGTTCAGGGGACAGCGCCTAGCCAAAAACATTCAGTACTTC
. | TRBD2 | TRBJ2-7 | TRBV7-2 | CASSLVGLAAGYEQYF | TGTGCCAGCAGCTTAGTCGGACTAGCCGCCGGCTACGAGCAGTACTTC
few | TRBD1 | TRBJ1-5 | TRBV24-1 | CATSDRRQGGNQPQHF | TGTGCCACCAGTGATCGACGACAGGGAGGGAATCAGCCCCAGCATTTT
many | TRBD2 | TRBJ2-1 | TRBV25-1 | CASSEYPGTSGRATYNEQFF | TGTGCCAGCAGTGAATACCCCGGGACTAGCGGGAGGGCCACCTACAATGAGCAGTTCTTC
many | . | TRBJ1-6 | TRBV27 | CASSFEGTPHSPLHF | TGTGCCAGCAGTTTTGAAGGGACGCCCCATTCACCCCTCCACTTT
few | . | TRBJ2-7 | TRBV6-2/TRBV6-3 | CASSRTGLSYEQYF | TGTGCCAGCAGCCGGACCGGACTATCCTACGAGCAGTACTTC
many | . | TRBJ2-7 | TRBV18 | CASSPSGGAFEQYF | TGTGCCAGCTCACCTTCCGGGGGCGCGTTCGAGCAGTACTTC
many | TRBD2 | TRBJ2-5 | TRBV11-2 | CASSLVSGRGGQTQYF | TGTGCCAGCAGCTTAGTTAGCGGGAGGGGAGGACAGACCCAGTACTTC
. | TRBD2 | TRBJ2-7 | TRBV12-3/TRBV12-4 | CASSLGGSGRNEQYF | TGTGCCAGCAGTTTGGGTGGTAGCGGGAGGAACGAGCAGTACTTC
. | TRBD2 | TRBJ2-7 | TRBV28 | CASSLSSGRYTYEQYF | TGTGCCAGCAGTTTATCAAGCGGGAGGTACACCTACGAGCAGTACTTC
. | . | TRBJ1-2 | TRBV4-3 | CASSRGQRGTNYGYTF | TGCGCCAGCAGCCGAGGACAGCGGGGTACTAACTATGGCTACACCTTC